This T cell receptor beta chain was sequenced during a study of cytomegalovirus exposure and HLA in healthy donors. V lost 7 bases and J 0 bases, leaving 21 bases between the germline ends. Looked up from germline, CDR1 is LNHDA and CDR2 is SQIVND (reference sequence). The CDR3 is made up of 17 amino acids. The PCR contained 60 Vbeta and 13 Jbeta primers. Profiled with immunoSEQ multiplex PCR; TCRdb holds only in-frame clones, not every one. Of around 110,000 clones in the sample, around 74% were seen once. Sequences were obtained from PBMCs. This TCR was recovered from a woman between 18 and 30 years old in good health and CMV-seronegative. This chain connects TRBV19 to TRBJ1-1, with a weak D call TRBD1 (6 bases). DNA for the CDR3: TGTGCCAGTATGACAGGACATATAGCGTCTATGAACACTGAAGCTTTCTTT. Its protein is CASMTGHIASMNTEAFF. The entire variable domain, with the rest obtained from reference TRBV19 and TRBJ1-1, is as follows: DGGITQSPKYLFRKEGQNVTLSCEQNLNHDAMYWYRQDPGQGLRLIYYSQIVNDFQKGDIAEGYSVSREKKESFPLTVTSAQKNPTAFYLCASMTGHIASMNTEAFFGQGTRLTVV.